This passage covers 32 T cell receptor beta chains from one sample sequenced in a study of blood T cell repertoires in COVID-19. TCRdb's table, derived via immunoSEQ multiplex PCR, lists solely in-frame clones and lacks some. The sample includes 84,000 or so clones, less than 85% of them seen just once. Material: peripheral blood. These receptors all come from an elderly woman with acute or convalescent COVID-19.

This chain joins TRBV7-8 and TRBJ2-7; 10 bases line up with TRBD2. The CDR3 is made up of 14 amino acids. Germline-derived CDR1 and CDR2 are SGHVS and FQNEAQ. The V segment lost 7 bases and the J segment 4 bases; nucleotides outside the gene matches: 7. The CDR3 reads CASTRAGGPYEQYF. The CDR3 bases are TGTGCCAGCACCCGAGCGGGAGGGCCTTACGAGCAGTACTTC.

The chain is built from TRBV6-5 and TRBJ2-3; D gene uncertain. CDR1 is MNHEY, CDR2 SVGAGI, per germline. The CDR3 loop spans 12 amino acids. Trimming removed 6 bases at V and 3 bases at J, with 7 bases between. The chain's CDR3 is CASRQSTDTQYF. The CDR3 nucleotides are TGTGCCAGCAGACAGAGTACAGATACGCAGTATTTT.

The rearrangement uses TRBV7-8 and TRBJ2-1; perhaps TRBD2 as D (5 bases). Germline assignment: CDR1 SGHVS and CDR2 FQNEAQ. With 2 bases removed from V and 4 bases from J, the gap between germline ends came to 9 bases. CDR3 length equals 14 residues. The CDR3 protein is CASSLTRDYNEQFF. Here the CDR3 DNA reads TGTGCCAGCAGCTTAACTAGAGATTACAATGAGCAGTTCTTC.

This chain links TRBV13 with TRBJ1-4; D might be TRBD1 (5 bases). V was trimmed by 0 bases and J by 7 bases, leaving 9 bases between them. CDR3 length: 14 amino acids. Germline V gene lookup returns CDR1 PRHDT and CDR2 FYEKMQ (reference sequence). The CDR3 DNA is TGTGCCAGCAGCTTAGGACAGGTCGCTGAAAAACTGTTTTTT. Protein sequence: CASSLGQVAEKLFF.

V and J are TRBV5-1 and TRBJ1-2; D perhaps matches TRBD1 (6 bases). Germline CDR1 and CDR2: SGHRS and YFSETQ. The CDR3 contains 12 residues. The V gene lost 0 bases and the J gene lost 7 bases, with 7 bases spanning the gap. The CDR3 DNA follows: TGCGCCAGCAGCTTGGAAGGGGGTGGCTACACCTTC. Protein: CASSLEGGGYTF.

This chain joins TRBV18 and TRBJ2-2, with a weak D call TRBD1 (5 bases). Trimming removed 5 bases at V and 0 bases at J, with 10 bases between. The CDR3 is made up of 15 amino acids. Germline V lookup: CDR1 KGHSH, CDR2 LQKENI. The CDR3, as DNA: TGTGCCAGCTCAACGACAGCCCCGAACACCGGGGAGCTGTTTTTT. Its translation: CASSTTAPNTGELFF.

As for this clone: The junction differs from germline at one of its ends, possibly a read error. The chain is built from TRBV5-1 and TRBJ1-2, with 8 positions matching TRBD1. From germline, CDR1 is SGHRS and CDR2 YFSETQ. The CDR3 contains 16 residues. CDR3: CASGLGPDRGTYGYTF. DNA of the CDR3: TGCGCCAGCGGCTTAGGCCCCGACAGGGGCACCTATGGCTACACCTTC.

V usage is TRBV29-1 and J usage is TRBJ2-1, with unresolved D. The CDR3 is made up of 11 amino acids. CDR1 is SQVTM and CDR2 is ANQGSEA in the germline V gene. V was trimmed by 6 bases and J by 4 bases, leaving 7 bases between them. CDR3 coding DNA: TGCAGCGTCTGGCAATACAATGAGCAGTTCTTC. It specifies CSVWQYNEQFF.

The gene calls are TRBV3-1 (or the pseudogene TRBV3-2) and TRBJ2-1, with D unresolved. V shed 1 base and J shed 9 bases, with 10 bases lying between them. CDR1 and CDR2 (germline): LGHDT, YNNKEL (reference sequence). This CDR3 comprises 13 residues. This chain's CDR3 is CASSQALVGEQFF. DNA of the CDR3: TGTGCCAGCAGCCAAGCCTTGGTCGGTGAGCAGTTCTTC.

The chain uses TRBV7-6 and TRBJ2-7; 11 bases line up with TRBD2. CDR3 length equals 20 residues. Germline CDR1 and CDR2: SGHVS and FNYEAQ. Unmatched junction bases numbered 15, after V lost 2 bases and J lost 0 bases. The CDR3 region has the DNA TGTGCCAGCAGCTTACCCTCCGGGACTAGCGGCGGGTTTGGCTCCTACGAGCAGTACTTC. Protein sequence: CASSLPSGTSGGFGSYEQYF.

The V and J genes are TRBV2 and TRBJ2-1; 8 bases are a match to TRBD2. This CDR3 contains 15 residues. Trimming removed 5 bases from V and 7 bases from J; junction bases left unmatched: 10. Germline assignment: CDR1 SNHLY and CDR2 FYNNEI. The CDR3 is CASSLSGDLWNEQFF. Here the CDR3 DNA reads TGTGCCAGCAGTCTTAGCGGGGACCTGTGGAATGAGCAGTTCTTC.

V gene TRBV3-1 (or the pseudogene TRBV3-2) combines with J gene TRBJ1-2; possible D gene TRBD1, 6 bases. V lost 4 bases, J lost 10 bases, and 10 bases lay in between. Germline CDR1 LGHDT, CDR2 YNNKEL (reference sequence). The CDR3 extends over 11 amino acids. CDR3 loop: CASSLGGDYTF. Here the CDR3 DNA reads TGTGCCAGCAGCCTAGGGGGTGACTACACCTTC.

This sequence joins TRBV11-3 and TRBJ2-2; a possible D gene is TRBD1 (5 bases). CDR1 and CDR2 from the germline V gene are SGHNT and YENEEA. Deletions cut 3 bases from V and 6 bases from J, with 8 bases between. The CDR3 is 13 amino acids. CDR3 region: CASSFQGSGELFF. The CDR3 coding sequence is TGTGCCAGCAGCTTCCAGGGCTCCGGGGAGCTGTTTTTT. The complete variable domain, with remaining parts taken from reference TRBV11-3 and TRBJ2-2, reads EAGVVQSPRYKIIEKKQPVAFWCNPISGHNTLYWYLQNLGQGPELLIRYENEEAVDDSQLPKDRFSAERLKGVDSTLKIQPAELGDSAVYLCASSFQGSGELFFGEGSRLTVL.

The chain's CDR3 is CASSLTGSGNTIYF. The CDR3 DNA follows: TGTGCCAGCAGCCTAACAGGGTCTGGAAACACCATATATTTT. This chain uses TRBV3-1 (or the pseudogene TRBV3-2) with TRBJ1-3; D possibly corresponds to TRBD1 (6 bases). This CDR3 comprises 14 residues. Germline assignment: CDR1 LGHDT and CDR2 YNNKEL (reference sequence). The ends were cut back, 4 bases at V and 1 base at J, with 8 bases in the middle.

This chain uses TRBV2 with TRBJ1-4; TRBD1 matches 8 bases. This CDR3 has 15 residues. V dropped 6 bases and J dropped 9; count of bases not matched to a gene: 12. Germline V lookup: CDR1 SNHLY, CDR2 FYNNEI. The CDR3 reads CASSAGQGQVKKLFF. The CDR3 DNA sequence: TGTGCCAGCAGCGCCGGACAGGGACAAGTTAAAAAACTGTTTTTT.

The CDR3 loop reads CASKGTGLSNQPQHF. The CDR3 DNA follows: TGTGCCAGCAAGGGGACAGGGCTTTCGAATCAGCCCCAGCATTTT. The chain links TRBV2 to TRBJ1-5; 9 nucleotides line up with TRBD1. The length of the CDR3 is 15 residues. Looked up from germline, CDR1 is SNHLY and CDR2 is FYNNEI. With 7 bases clipped from V and 4 bases from J, the junction kept 8 bases outside the gene matches.

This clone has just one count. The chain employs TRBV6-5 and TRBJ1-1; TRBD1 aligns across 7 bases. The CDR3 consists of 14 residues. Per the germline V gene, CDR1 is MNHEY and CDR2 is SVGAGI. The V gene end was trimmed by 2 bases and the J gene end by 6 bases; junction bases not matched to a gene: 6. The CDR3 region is CASSYRQGYAEAFF. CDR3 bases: TGTGCCAGCAGTTACAGACAGGGATATGCTGAAGCTTTCTTT.

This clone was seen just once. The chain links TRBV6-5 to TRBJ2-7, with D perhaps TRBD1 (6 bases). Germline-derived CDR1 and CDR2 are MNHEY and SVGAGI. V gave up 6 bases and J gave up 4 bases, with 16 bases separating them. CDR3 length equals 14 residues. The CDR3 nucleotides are TGTGCCAGCAGCGGGACAATCAACCTGTACGAGCAGTACTTC. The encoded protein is CASSGTINLYEQYF.

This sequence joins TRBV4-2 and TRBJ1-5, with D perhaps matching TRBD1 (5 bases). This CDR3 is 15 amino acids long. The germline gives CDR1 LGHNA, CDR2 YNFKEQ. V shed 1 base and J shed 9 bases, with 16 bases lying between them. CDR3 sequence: CASSQVSGGGRPQHF. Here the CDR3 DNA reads TGTGCCAGCAGCCAAGTATCCGGGGGGGGACGGCCCCAGCATTTT.

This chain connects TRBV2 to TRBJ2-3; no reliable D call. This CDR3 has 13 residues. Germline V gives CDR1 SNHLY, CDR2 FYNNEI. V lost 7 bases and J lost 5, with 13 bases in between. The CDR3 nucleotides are TGTGCCAGCAACCCCCAGCCAGGAGATACGCAGTATTTT. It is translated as CASNPQPGDTQYF.

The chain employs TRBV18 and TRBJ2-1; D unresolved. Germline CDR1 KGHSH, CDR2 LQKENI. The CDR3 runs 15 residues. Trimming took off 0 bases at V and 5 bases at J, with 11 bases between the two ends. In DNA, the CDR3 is TGTGCCAGCTCACCACCGAACGGGTTGGACAATGAGCAGTTCTTC. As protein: CASSPPNGLDNEQFF.

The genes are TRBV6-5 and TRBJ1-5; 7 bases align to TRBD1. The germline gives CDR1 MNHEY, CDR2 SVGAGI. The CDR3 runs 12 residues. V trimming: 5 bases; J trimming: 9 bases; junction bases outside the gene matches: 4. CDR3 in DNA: TGTGCCAGCAGTATCAGGACAGGGCCCCAGCATTTT. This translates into CASSIRTGPQHF.

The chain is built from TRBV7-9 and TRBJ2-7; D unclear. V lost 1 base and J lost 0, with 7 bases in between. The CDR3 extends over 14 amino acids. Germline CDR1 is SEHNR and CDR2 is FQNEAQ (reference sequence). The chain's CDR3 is CASSLVSDSYEQYF. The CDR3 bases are TGTGCCAGCAGCTTAGTATCAGACTCCTACGAGCAGTACTTC.

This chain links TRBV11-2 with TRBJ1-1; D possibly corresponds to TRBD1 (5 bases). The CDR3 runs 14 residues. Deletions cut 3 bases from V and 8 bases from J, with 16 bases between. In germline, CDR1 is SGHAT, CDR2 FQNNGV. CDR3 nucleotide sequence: TGTGCCAGCAGCTTTGGGGCAGGGAAAATAGAAGCTTTCTTT. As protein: CASSFGAGKIEAFF.

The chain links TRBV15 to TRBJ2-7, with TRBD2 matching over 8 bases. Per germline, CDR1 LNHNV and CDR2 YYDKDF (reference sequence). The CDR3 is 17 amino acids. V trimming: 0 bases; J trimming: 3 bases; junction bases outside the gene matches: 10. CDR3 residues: CATSRDRRRGDGYEQYF. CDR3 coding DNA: TGTGCCACCAGCAGAGATCGCCGGCGGGGGGATGGCTACGAGCAGTACTTC. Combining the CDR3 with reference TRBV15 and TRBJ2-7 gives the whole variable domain DAMVIQNPRYQVTQFGKPVTLSCSQTLNHNVMYWYQQKSSQAPKLLFHYYDKDFNNEADTPDNFQSRRPNTSFCFLDIRSPGLGDTAMYLCATSRDRRRGDGYEQYFGPGTRLTVT.

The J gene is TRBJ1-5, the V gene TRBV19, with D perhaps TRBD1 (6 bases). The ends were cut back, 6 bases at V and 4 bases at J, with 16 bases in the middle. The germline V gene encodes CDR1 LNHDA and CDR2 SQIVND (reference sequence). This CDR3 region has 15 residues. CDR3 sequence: CASRGGGQNNQPQHF. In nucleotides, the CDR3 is TGTGCCAGTAGGGGAGGGGGGCAGAATAATCAGCCCCAGCATTTT.

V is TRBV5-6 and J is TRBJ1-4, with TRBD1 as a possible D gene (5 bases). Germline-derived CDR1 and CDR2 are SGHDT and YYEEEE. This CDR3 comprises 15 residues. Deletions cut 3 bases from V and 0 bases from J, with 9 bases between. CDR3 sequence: CASSSGGATNEKLFF. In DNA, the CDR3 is TGTGCCAGCAGCTCCGGGGGTGCAACTAATGAAAAACTGTTTTTT.

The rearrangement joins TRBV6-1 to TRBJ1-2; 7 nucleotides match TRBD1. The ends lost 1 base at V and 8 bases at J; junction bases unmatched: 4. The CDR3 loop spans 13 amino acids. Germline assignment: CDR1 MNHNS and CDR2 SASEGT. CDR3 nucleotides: TGTGCCAGCAGTGAAGGTAGACAGGGCGGCTACACCTTC. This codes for CASSEGRQGGYTF.

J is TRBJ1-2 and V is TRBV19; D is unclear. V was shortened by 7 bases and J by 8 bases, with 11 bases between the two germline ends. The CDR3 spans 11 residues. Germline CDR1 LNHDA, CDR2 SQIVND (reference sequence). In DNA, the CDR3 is TGTGCCAGTATTACCGCGGGAGGCTACACCTTC. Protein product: CASITAGGYTF.

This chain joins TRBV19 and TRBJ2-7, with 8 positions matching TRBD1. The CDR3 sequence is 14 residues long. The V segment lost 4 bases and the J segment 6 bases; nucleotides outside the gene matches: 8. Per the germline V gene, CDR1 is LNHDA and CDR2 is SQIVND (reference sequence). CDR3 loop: CASSTRTGTVEQYF. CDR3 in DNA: TGTGCCAGTAGTACTAGGACAGGGACGGTCGAGCAGTACTTC.

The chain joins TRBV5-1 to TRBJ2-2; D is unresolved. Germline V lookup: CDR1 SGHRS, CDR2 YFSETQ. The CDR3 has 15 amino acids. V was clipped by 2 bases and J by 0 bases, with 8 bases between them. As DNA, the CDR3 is TGCGCCAGCAGCTTACAGAATACGAACACCGGGGAGCTGTTTTTT. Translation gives CASSLQNTNTGELFF.

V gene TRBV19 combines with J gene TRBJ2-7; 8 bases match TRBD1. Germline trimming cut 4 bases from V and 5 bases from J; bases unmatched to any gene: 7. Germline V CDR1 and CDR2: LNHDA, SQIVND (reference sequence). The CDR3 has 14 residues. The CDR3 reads CASSTRTGKDEQYF. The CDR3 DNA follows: TGTGCCAGTAGTACTCGGACAGGGAAAGACGAGCAGTACTTC.